Listed here is a single TCR beta chain. Its antigen target is currently unknown. Libraries were built with 5' RACE. For each TCR library, 3,500 to 4,000 ng of total RNA was used. For each sample, cDNA synthesis was carried out in eight separate reactions using SMARTScribe reverse transcriptase. During cDNA synthesis, unique molecular identifiers containing a 6-nucleotide sample barcode were introduced by template switching. TCRalpha and TCRbeta cDNA was amplified by two nested PCRs of 16 and 9 cycles, with bead purification after each PCR. Before amplification, the cDNA was treated with uracil DNA-glycosylase and purified using the QIAquick PCR purification kit. The second PCR added Illumina TruSeq-compatible adapters along with sample-specific barcodes. TapeStation and Qubit were used to check library quality and concentration, and 5 ng of each library was pooled. Sequencing of pooled libraries was carried out on an Illumina HiSeq2500 single-index Rapid Run using 2 x 100 bp reads and custom sequencing primers. As for how the authors treated the data: MiGEC version 1.2.6 was used for UMI-based consensus assembly, which corrected PCR and sequencing errors. MiXCR version 2.1.1 was used to carry out V(D)J alignment, clonotype assembly and CDR3 extraction. Normalisation of gene usage, clonotype sharing and MAIT/NKT TCR abundance was achieved by analysing the top 1000, 10 000 and 20 000 clonotypes per sample. Diversity was computed as the inverse Simpson index with the vegan R package after downsampling to 27 000 UMIs. Statistical testing used paired Mann-Whitney U tests on the discordant twin pairs and applied Benjamini-Hochberg correction for multiple testing. The reads, reprocessed by TCRdb, yield one row per CDR3 protein sequence and no DNA. The V and J calls were determined by TCRdb, not by the authors. In this sample's table one finds under 200,000 distinct CDR3 sequences. Of the sample, about 2.7% falls within the top ten clones.

From each donor, an approximately 2.4 ml peripheral blood sample was drawn into PAXgene tubes and stored at -80 degrees C. Without T cell sorting, total RNA was isolated from whole blood using the PAXgene blood miRNA kit on an automated QIAcube. Peripheral blood from monozygotic twin pairs, either concordant or discordant for inflammatory bowel disease, underwent deep TCRalpha and TCRbeta repertoire profiling that used unique molecular barcoding. Smoking habits were recorded for all twin pairs, and individuals were classified as current, former or never smokers. The source of the sample is a study of monozygotic twins with inflammatory bowel disease (dated by TCRdb to about 2019). For the study in its entirety: A total of roughly 28 monozygotic twin pairs were included in the full study, comprising nine German pairs (four IBD-concordant, five IBD-discordant) and 19 IBD-discordant Danish pairs. Each individual had, on average, about 151 000 unique TCRalpha sequences and 181 000 unique TCRbeta sequences available for analysis. Disease-associated traits were sought mainly through comparisons between IBD patients and their genetically identical healthy co-twins within discordant pairs.

The CDR3 starts with the cysteine, ends with the phenylalanine, and has 13 residues. This entry has no DNA. CDR1 and CDR2 (MNHEY, SVGEGT) derive from the germline V gene. Overall results and qualifications from the work: No single strong signal or clonotype linked to IBD turned up in the results, so the idea that one exists was not supported. Compared with healthy twins, IBD patients had fewer clonotypes in common with other individuals, a difference most pronounced in patients showing signs of disease activity. Because patients were on differing immunosuppressive treatments, the repertoires may have picked up extra background noise and inter-individual variability. Measured by the inverse Simpson index, TCRbeta repertoire diversity was lower in IBD patients than in their healthy co-twins. Repertoire similarity did not differ between concordant and discordant twins, which could be due to limited statistical power. Different T cell subtypes could not be distinguished in the analysis.

Sequenced material: blood. This sequence uses TRBV6-2 or TRBV6-3 and TRBJ1-1. The sequence derives from a human donor with ulcerative colitis or Crohn's disease, or a healthy co-twin of an affected twin (not recorded which). CDR3 protein: CASSWSSNTEAFF.